This passage covers 8 T cell receptor beta chains from one sample sequenced in a study of CD8 T cells in ankylosing spondylitis. In TCRdb, the 5' RACE reads were re-called with MiXCR into one record per CDR3 protein. The sample lists about 240,000 distinct CDR3 sequences, roughly a tenth occurring once. Sequencing input: blood, either unsorted or a sorted T cell fraction (not recorded which). These receptors came from a male donor with ankylosing spondylitis or in good health (not recorded which).

The table lists this clonotype with many counts. J is TRBJ2-1 and V is TRBV11-2; 7 bases are shared with TRBD2. After removal of 5 bases from V and 8 bases from J, the junction contained 9 bases not matched to a gene. Germline-derived CDR1 and CDR2 are SGHAT and FQNNGV. This CDR3 is 14 amino acids long. DNA of the CDR3: TGTGCCAGCAGCAAAAGGCGGGAGATCGATGAGCAGTTCTTC. This sequence encodes CASSKRREIDEQFF.

This clonotype was observed a few times. The chain combines TRBV30 with TRBJ2-6; a possible D gene is TRBD2 (5 bases). The CDR3 loop spans 15 amino acids. V was clipped by 2 bases and J by 4 bases, with 12 bases between them. Germline values: CDR1 GTSNPN, CDR2 SVGIG (reference sequence). Here the CDR3 DNA reads TGTGCCTGGAGTCGATCGGGGTTCGGGGCCAACGTCCTGACTTTC. It encodes CAWSRSGFGANVLTF.

This sequence joins TRBV5-1 and TRBJ2-5; D not certain. CDR3 length: 14 residues. CDR1 is SGHRS, CDR2 YFSETQ, per germline. Trimming shortened V by 0 bases and J by 3 bases, and 9 bases separated the two germline ends. The CDR3 DNA follows: TGCGCCAGCAGCTTGGATGTGTTGGAAGAGACCCAGTACTTC. It encodes CASSLDVLEETQYF.

This clonotype was recorded at least ten times. The V call is TRBV5-1, the J call TRBJ1-2; D not resolved. The length of the CDR3 is 14 residues. CDR1 and CDR2 (germline): SGHRS, YFSETQ. The V end was cut by 0 bases, the J end by 7 bases, with 13 bases between. CDR3 DNA sequence: TGCGCCAGCAGCTTGGACAGTTCAGCACTTGGCTACACCTTC. Translating it yields CASSLDSSALGYTF.

In its sample, this clonotype was seen a few times. The V and J genes are TRBV27 and TRBJ2-7; possible D gene TRBD2, 5 bases. The V end lost 2 bases, the J end lost 0 bases, and 8 bases lay between the germline ends. The germline V gene encodes CDR1 MNHEY and CDR2 SMNVEV (reference sequence). CDR3 size: 14 residues. CDR3 sequence: CASSLGEGSYEQYF. The CDR3 DNA reads TGTGCCAGCAGTTTAGGAGAGGGCTCCTACGAGCAGTACTTC.

This clonotype has a handful of counts. The gene calls are TRBV11-2 and TRBJ2-1; 9 bases match TRBD1. This CDR3 has 16 amino acids. Germline V gene data show CDR1 as SGHAT and CDR2 as FQNNGV. With 0 bases clipped from V and 5 bases from J, the junction kept 5 bases outside the gene matches. The CDR3 loop is CASSLDSGTGNNEQFF. The CDR3 coding sequence is TGTGCCAGCAGCTTAGACTCCGGGACAGGGAACAATGAGCAGTTCTTC.

The rearrangement uses TRBV5-1 and TRBJ2-2, with 8 bases fitting TRBD2. This CDR3 comprises 15 residues. CDR1 and CDR2 from the germline V gene are SGHRS and YFSETQ. V gave up 2 bases and J gave up 1 base; unmatched junction bases: 1. The CDR3 nucleotides read TGCGCCAGCAGCTTTACTAGCGGGAACACCGGGGAGCTGTTTTTT. Translation: CASSFTSGNTGELFF.

V is TRBV7-9 and J is TRBJ1-1; D may be TRBD1 (5 bases). CDR1 and CDR2 (germline): SEHNR, FQNEAQ (reference sequence). V was clipped by 2 bases and J by 0 bases, with 10 bases between them. The length of the CDR3 is 15 residues. CDR3 DNA sequence: TGTGCCAGCAGCTTATTCCCGGGACTGAACACTGAAGCTTTCTTT. It codes for CASSLFPGLNTEAFF.